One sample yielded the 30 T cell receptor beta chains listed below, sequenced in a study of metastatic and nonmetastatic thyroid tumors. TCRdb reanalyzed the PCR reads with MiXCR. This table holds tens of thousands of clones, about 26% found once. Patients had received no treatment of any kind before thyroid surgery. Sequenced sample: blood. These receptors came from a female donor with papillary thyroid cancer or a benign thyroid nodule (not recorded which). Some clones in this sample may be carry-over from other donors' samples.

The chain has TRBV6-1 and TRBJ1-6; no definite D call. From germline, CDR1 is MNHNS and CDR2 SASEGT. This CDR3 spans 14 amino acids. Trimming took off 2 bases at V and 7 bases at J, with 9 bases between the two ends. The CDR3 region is CASSELSPNSPLHF. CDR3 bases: TGTGCCAGCAGTGAACTCAGCCCAAATTCACCCCTCCACTTT.

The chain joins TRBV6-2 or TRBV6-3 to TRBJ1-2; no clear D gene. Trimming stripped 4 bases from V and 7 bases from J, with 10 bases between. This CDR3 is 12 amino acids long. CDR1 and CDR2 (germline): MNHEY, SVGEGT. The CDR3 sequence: CASSWSISGYTF. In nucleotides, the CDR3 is TGTGCCAGCAGTTGGTCGATAAGTGGCTACACCTTC.

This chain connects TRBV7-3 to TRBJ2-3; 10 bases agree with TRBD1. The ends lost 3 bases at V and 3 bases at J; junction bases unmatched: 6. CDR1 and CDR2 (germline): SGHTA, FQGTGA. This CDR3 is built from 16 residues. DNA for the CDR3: TGTGCCAGCAGCTTTCCGGGACAGGGGAATACAGATACGCAGTATTTT. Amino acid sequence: CASSFPGQGNTDTQYF.

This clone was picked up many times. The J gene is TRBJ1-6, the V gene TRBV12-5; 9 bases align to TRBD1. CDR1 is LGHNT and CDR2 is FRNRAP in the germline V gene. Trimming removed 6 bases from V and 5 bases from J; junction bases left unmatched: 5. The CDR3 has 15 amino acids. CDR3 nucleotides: TGTGCTAGTGGAACTGGACAGGGGAATAATTCACCCCTCCACTTT. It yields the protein CASGTGQGNNSPLHF.

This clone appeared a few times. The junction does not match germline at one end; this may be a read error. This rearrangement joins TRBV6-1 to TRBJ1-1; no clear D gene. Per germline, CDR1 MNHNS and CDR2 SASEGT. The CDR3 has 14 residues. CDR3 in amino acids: CAGSEGSEGSEAFF. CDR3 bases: TGTGCCGGCAGTGAAGGTTCAGAAGGGTCTGAAGCTTTCTTT.

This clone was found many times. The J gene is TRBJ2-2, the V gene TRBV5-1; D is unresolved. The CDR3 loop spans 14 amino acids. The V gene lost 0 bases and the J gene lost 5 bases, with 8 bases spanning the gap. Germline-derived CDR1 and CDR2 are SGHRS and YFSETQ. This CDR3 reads CASSLATATGELFF. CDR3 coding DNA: TGCGCCAGCAGCTTGGCAACCGCTACCGGGGAGCTGTTTTTT.

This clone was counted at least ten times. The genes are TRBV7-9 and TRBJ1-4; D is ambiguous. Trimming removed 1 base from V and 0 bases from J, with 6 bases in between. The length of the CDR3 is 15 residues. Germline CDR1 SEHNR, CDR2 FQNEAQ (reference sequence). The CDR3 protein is CASSLEAATNEKLFF. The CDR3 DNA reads TGTGCCAGCAGCTTAGAGGCCGCAACTAATGAAAAACTGTTTTTT.

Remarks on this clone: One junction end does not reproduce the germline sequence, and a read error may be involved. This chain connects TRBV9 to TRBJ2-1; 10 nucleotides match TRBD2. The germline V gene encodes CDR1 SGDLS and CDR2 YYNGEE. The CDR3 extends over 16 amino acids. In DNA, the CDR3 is TGTGCAAGCAGCGAGCAGACCGGGACTAGCGCAAATGAGCAGTTCTTC. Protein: CASSEQTGTSANEQFF.

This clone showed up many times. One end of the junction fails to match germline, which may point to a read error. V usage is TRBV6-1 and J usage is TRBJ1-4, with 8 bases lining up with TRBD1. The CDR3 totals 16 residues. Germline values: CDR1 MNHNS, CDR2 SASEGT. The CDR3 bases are TGTGCCAGCCGTGACAGGGGTGAAGCAACTAATGAAAAACTGTTTTTT. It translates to CASRDRGEATNEKLFF.

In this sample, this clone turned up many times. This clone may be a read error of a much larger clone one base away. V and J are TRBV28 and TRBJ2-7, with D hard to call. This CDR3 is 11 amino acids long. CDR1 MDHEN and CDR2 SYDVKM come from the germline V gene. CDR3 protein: CWTDGTYEQYF. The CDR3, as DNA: TGTTGGACGGACGGAACCTACGAGCAGTACTTC.

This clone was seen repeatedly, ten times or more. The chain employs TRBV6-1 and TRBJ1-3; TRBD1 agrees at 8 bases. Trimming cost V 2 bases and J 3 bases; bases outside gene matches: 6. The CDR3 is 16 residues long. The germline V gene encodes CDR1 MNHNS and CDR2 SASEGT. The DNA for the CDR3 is TGTGCCAGCAGTGAATCGGACAGGGAAGGTGGAAACACCATATATTTT. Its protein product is CASSESDREGGNTIYF.

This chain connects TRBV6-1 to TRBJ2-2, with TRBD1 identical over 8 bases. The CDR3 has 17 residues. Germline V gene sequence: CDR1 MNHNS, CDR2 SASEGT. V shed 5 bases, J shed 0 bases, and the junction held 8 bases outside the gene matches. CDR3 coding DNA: TGTGCCAGCAGTCGCTCAACAGGGGGGACGAACACCGGGGAGCTGTTTTTT. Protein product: CASSRSTGGTNTGELFF.

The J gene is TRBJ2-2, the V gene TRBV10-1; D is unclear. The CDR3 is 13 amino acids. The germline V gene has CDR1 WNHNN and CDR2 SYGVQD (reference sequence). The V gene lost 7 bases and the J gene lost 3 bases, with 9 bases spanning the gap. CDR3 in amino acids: CASIQSYTGELFF. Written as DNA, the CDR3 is TGCGCCAGCATCCAGTCGTACACCGGGGAGCTGTTTTTT.

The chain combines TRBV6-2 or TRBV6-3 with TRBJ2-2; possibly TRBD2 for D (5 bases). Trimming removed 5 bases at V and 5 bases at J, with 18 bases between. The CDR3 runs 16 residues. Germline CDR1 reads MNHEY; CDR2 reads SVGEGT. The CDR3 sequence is CASSPRRPAGTGELFF. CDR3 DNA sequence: TGTGCCAGCAGTCCTAGGCGGCCCGCGGGTACCGGGGAGCTGTTTTTT.

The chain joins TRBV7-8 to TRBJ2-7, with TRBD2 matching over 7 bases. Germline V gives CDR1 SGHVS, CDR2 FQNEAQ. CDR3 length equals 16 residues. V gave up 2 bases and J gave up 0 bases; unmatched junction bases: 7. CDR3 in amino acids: CASSLLSGASSYEQYF. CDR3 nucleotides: TGTGCCAGCAGCTTATTGAGCGGGGCGAGCTCCTACGAGCAGTACTTC.

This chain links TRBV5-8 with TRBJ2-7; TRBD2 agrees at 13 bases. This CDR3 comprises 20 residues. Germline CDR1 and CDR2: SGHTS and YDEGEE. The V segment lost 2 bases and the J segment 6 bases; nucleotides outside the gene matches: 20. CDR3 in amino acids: CASSFAEFGTSGNLVREQYF. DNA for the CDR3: TGTGCCAGCAGCTTTGCAGAATTCGGGACTAGCGGGAATCTGGTTCGCGAGCAGTACTTC.

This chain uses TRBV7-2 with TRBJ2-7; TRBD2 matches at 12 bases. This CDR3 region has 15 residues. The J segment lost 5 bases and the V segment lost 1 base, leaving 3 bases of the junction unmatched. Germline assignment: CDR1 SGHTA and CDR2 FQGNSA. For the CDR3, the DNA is TGTGCCAGCAGCTTAGGACTAGCGGGAGCGAACGAGCAGTACTTC. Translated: CASSLGLAGANEQYF.

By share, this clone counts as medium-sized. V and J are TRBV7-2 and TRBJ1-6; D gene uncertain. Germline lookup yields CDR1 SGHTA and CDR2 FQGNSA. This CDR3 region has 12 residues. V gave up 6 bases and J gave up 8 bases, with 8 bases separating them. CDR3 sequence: CASSFAYSPLHF. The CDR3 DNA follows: TGTGCCAGCAGTTTTGCCTATTCACCCCTCCACTTT.

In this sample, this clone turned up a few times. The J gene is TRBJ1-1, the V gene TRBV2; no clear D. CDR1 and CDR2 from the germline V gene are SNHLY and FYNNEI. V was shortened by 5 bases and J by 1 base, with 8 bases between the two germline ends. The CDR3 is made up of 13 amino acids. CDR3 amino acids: CASSRESNTEAFF. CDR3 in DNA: TGTGCCAGCAGTCGGGAATCGAACACTGAAGCTTTCTTT.

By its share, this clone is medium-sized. CDR3 DNA sequence: TGTGCCAGCAGTTCCCGTAGTTTCGGAAACACCATATATTTT. Amino acids: CASSSRSFGNTIYF. The genes are TRBV6-1 and TRBJ1-3, with D uncertain. Trimming left V 5 bases short and J 4 bases short, with 12 bases between. The CDR3 sequence is 14 residues long. Germline CDR1 is MNHNS and CDR2 is SASEGT.

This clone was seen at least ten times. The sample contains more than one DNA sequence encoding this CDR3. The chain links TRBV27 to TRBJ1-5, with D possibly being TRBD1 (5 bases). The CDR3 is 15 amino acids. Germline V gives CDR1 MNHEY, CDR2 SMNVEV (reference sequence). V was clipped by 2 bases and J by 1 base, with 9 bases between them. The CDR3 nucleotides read TGTGCCAGCAGTTTACGACAGTCCAGCAATCAGCCCCAGCATTTT. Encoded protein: CASSLRQSSNQPQHF.

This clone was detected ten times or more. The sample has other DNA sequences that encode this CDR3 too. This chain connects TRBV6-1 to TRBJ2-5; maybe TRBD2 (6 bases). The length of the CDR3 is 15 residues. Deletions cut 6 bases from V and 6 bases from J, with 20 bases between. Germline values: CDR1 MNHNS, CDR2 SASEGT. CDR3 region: CASSLLGVGGKTQYF. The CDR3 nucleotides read TGTGCCAGCAGCCTGCTGGGGGTTGGGGGGAAGACCCAGTACTTC.

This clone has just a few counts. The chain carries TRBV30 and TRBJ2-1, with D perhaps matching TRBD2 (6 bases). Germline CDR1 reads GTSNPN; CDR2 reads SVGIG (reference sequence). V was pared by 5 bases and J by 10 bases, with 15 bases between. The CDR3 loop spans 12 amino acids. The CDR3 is CAWALDYREQFF. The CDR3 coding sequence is TGTGCCTGGGCACTGGACTACCGAGAGCAGTTCTTC.

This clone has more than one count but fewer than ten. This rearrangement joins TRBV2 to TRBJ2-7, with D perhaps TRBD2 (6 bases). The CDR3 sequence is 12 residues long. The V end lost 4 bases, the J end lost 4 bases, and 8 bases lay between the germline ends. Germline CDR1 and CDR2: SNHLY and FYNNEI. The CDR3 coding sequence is TGTGCCAGCAGTGTCGGGGGTTACGAGCAGTACTTC. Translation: CASSVGGYEQYF.

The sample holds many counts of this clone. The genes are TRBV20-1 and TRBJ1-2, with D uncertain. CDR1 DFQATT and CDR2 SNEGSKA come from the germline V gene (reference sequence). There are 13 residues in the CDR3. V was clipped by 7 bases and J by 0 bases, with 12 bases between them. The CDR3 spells CSVRGAANYGYTF. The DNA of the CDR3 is TGCAGTGTCAGAGGTGCAGCTAACTATGGCTACACCTTC.

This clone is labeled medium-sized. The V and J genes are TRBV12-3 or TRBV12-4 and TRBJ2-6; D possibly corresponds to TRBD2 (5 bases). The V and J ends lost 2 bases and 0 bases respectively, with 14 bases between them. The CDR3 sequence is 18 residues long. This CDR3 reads CASSLRGILSSGANVLTF. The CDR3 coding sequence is TGTGCCAGCAGTTTAAGAGGGATATTAAGCTCTGGGGCCAACGTCCTGACTTTC.

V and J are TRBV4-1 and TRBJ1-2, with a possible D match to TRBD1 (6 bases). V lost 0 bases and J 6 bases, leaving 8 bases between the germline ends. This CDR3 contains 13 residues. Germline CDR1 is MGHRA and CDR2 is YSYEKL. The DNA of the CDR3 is TGCGCCAGCAGCCAAGAACAGGGAGATGGCTACACCTTC. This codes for CASSQEQGDGYTF.

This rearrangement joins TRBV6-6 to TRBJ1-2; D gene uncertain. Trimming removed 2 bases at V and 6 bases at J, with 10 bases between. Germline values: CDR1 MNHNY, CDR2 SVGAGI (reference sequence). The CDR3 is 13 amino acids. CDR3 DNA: TGTGCCAGCAGTTACGAGGCATGGGATGGCTACACCTTC. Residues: CASSYEAWDGYTF.

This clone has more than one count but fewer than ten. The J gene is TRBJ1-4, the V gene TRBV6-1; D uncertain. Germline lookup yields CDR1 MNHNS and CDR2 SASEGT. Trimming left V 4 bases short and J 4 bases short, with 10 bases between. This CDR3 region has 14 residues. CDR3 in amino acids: CASSVEPGNEKLFF. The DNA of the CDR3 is TGTGCCAGCAGTGTCGAGCCGGGTAATGAAAAACTGTTTTTT.

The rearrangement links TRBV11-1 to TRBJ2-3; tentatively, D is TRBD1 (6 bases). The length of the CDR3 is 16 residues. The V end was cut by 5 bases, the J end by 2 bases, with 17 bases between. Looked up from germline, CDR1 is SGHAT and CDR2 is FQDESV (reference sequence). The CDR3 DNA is TGTGCCAGCAGCCAGGGGAGAAGAGTAAACACAGATACGCAGTATTTT. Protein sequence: CASSQGRRVNTDTQYF.